This TCR beta chain is from a study of shared clonotypes between healthy human individuals. Background on the study: CD4 naive cells filled three plates per donor, CD4 memory three, CD8 naive two and CD8 memory one.

The data were produced by immunoSEQ multiplex PCR, yet TCRdb's version contains in-frame clones alone and is incomplete. The profile shows about 330,000 clones, more than 75% of them singletons. CDR3 length: 14 residues. Germline V lookup: CDR1 SGHVT, CDR2 SQSDAQ. V was pared by 5 bases and J by 2 bases, with 5 bases of the junction left unmatched. The study enrolled healthy HIV-negative adults without recent acute infections or vaccinations as donors. This sequence was found in a man aged 18-30 years in good health. This chain links TRBV7-4 with TRBJ1-1, with 7 bases fitting TRBD1. Material for sequencing was memory CD8+ T cells sorted from blood. Specified subset: CD45RO+ cells pooled with CCR7-negative TemRA cells. DNA of the CDR3: TGTGCCAGCAGCCCCGGGACAGCAAACACTGAAGCTTTCTTT. Translation gives CASSPGTANTEAFF.